This paragraph reports one TCR beta chain. Its antigen remains undetermined. Per-base qualities were not stored, and no clone one base away is much larger. The data were obtained in a study of graft-versus-host responses after intestinal transplantation (dated by TCRdb to about 2021). Concerning the study at large: Recipients received multivisceral, liver-intestinal, or isolated intestinal transplants. Every recipient was given anti-thymocyte globulin induction, followed by approximately 3 years of maintenance tacrolimus and steroids. Graft-versus-host and host-versus-graft alloreactive T cell clones were tracked in the graft, circulation and bone marrow after intestinal transplantation using bulk TCR-beta CDR3 sequencing. To identify alloreactive clones, pre-transplant mixed lymphocyte reaction products were sequenced and compared with unstimulated pre-transplant donor and recipient T cells. A cohort of fewer than 25 intestinal transplant recipients, including one retransplant, was enrolled, and a few patients lacking pretransplant specimens were excluded. Donor T cell macrochimerism was defined as a peak of at least 4% donor T cells among recipient peripheral blood mononuclear cells. Rather than going through the commercial service, samples from a few later patients were sequenced in-house on an Illumina MiSeq and processed with MiXCR.

The meaning of the sample's time point label: cells obtained before transplantation from donor or recipient. CD3+CD4+ and CD3+CD8+ populations were FACS-sorted from unstimulated pre-transplant donor and recipient cells taken from spleen or lymph nodes. What the work shows at the level of the full study, not this receptor alone: Early after transplant, declines in HvG clones were associated with peak levels of circulating GvH clones. The relatively low number and heterogeneity of intestinal transplant patients limited the conclusions. In patients with donor T cell macrochimerism, the allografts had high GvH to HvG T cell clonal ratios. GvH clones were detected in recipient bone marrow, and some appeared earlier in ileal mucosa or blood, consistent with an intestinal mucosal origin.

The library was made by the immunoSEQ multiplex PCR assay. For most patients, genomic DNA was isolated using the Qiagen DNeasy Blood and Tissue Kit and was shipped frozen to Adaptive Biotechnologies for TCR sequencing. High-throughput TCR-beta CDR3 sequencing of genomic DNA from most patients was performed by Adaptive Biotechnologies. The paper's data handling went like this. Adaptive's ImmunoSEQ software was the source of the TCR sequencing data for 15 to 20 patients, while a few other patients were processed with MiXCR and VDJtools. To correct CD4 versus CD8 sorting errors, sequences present in both subsets at a frequency ratio below 5:1 were removed. Because the origin of CDR3 nucleotide sequences shared between donor and recipient could not be assigned, those sequences were removed. To count as alloreactive, a clone needed at least 2-fold expansion over unstimulated cells and a minimum CFSE-low frequency of 0.002% (template counts) or 0.001% (read counts). Mappable clones were those detected in sequenced pre-transplant spleen, lymph node, or MLR CFSE-low populations of the donor or recipient. Cumulative frequency of alloreactive clones was calculated as a percentage of all sequences weighted by copy number. TCRdb obtained this table from immuneACCESS and retained in-frame rearrangements with V and J assigned. These tables miss some clones; where compared with another copy, unresolved V genes account for less than half of the shortfall, and the remainder is unexplained. That table furnishes V, J and clone size, whereas the DNA furnished D and trimming. The sample contains some 38,000 clones, more than 85% of them found a single time. Under 25% of the sample comes from the top ten.

Looking up the germline V gene yields CDR1 SGHDT and CDR2 YYEEEE. The CDR3 contains 13 residues, cysteine and phenylalanine counted. Just CDR3 DNA is preserved here, 39 bases in frame from base 1. Here V drops 4 bases and J drops 3 bases, and the junction holds 2 bases not matched to any gene. The chain is made from TRBV5-6 and TRBJ2-5; 8 bases in the junction line up with TRBD1. This clonotype was obtained from a human donor who was the organ donor for an intestinal transplant. Here the sequenced sample was unstimulated CD8+ T cells sorted from spleen or lymph node cells, taken before transplant. The nucleotide sequence is given as TGTGCCAGCAGCAGGACAGGGAAAGAGACCCAGTACTTC. Translated, this is CASSRTGKETQYF.